This is a list of T cell receptor beta chains from one sample in a study of shared clonotypes between healthy human individuals. Clones were read by immunoSEQ multiplex PCR, and TCRdb kept only the in-frame ones, dropping some. The table lists about 92,000 clones, 40% to 55% of them singletons. Material for sequencing was PBMCs. The receptors stem from a woman in her 40s in good health. Some clones in this sample may be carry-over from other donors' samples. Both conserved end residues are part of each CDR3. The order of the fields is J gene, clone size, V gene, D gene, CDR3 DNA, CDR3 protein. The D gene is left open where the match is weak. Size is stated for part of the rows, as once, few or many counts, or as a class when the clone is expanded.

>TRBJ2-6|NA|TRBV7-3|NA
TGTGCCAGCAGCTGGGCCGACTCTGGGGCCAACGTCCTGACTTTC
CASSWADSGANVLTF
>TRBJ1-1|NA|TRBV29-1|TRBD1
TGCAGCGTACAATCGACAGGGAACCCTGAAGCTTTCTTT
CSVQSTGNPEAFF
>TRBJ2-7|few|TRBV7-9|NA
TGTGCCAGCAGCTACACCTACGAGCAGTACTTC
CASSYTYEQYF
>TRBJ2-1|many|TRBV12-5|NA
TGTGCTAGTGGTTTTTACAATGAGCAGTTCTTC
CASGFYNEQFF
>TRBJ2-3|NA|TRBV7-3|NA
TGTGCCAGCAGCTTAGGGGCCAGCACAGATACGCAGTATTTT
CASSLGASTDTQYF
>TRBJ2-1|NA|TRBV7-2|TRBD2
TGTGCCAGCAGCTTGAGTCATTTAGCGGGAGGTAGTGAGCAGTTCTTC
CASSLSHLAGGSEQFF
>TRBJ2-3|few|TRBV27|TRBD2
TGTGCCAGCGCCGCTCCCCGGACTAGCGGGACAGATACGCAGTATTTT
CASAAPRTSGTDTQYF
>TRBJ2-5|NA|TRBV7-8|TRBD2
TGTGCCAGCAGCGAGGGACTAGCGGGAGTTTCGGAGACCCAGTACTTC
CASSEGLAGVSETQYF
>TRBJ1-4|NA|TRBV7-9|NA
TGTGCCAGCAGCCCAGAATCCGGGACCCTCTTGTTTTTT
CASSPESGTLLFF
>TRBJ1-2|NA|TRBV2|TRBD1
TGTGCCAGCAGTGGTGGACAGGGAGGTGACTATGGCTACACCTTC
CASSGGQGGDYGYTF
>TRBJ1-1|NA|TRBV6-1|NA
TGTGCCAGCAGTGGTGGGGGTACTGAAGCTTTCTTT
CASSGGGTEAFF
>TRBJ1-1|few|TRBV6-5|NA
TGTGCCAGCAAGGACGACCTGAACGCTTTCTTT
CASKDDLNAFF
>TRBJ2-7|NA|TRBV18|NA
TGTGCCAGCTCACCACGGGCCCACCTGGAGTACGAGCAGTACTTC
CASSPRAHLEYEQYF
>TRBJ1-4|once|TRBV6-1|NA
TGTGCCAGCAGTGAGGGAGAGGGGGGTTCTAAACTGTTTTTT
CASSEGEGGSKLFF
>TRBJ1-5|NA|TRBV5-4|NA
TGTGCCAGCAGCCAAGATGTACGGCAGCCCCAGCATTTT
CASSQDVRQPQHF
>TRBJ2-3|NA|TRBV4-2|NA
TGTGCCAGCAGCCAAAGGTCTCGGCGGGGAGGAACAGATACGCAGTATTTT
CASSQRSRRGGTDTQYF
>TRBJ2-3|many|TRBV2|NA
TGTGCCAGCAGTCCCCTGGGGGGACGGGGCACAGATACGCAGTATTTT
CASSPLGGRGTDTQYF
>TRBJ1-3|NA|TRBV25-1|NA
TGTGCCAGCAGTGCGCAACTGGACGGGCTTCGGAACACCATATATTTT
CASSAQLDGLRNTIYF
>TRBJ2-1|NA|TRBV4-2|TRBD1
TGTGCCAGCACCCCAGGACAGGGGGTCTGGAATGAGCAGTTCTTC
CASTPGQGVWNEQFF
>TRBJ2-1|many|TRBV30|NA
TGTGCCTGGAGTACCCCCAATGAGCAGTTCTTC
CAWSTPNEQFF
>TRBJ2-3|once|TRBV5-7|TRBD1
TGTGCCAGCAGCGGGGCGACAGGGATGGCAGATACGCAGTATTTT
CASSGATGMADTQYF
>TRBJ2-7|NA|TRBV30|NA
TGTGCCTGGAGTTCGGGGGCTTACGAGCAGTACTTC
CAWSSGAYEQYF
>TRBJ2-7|NA|TRBV11-2|TRBD2
TGTGCCAGCAGCCCAGGACTGGGGGGGGGAGTGCAGTACTTC
CASSPGLGGGVQYF
>TRBJ2-2|few|TRBV9|TRBD2
TGTGCCAGCGGCCCAAACCTAGCGGGAATCGACACCGGGGAGCTGTTTTTT
CASGPNLAGIDTGELFF
>TRBJ2-4|NA|TRBV4-3|NA
TGCGCCAGCAGCCACATCGGCCAGGGGACGAACATTCAGTACTTC
CASSHIGQGTNIQYF
>TRBJ2-5|NA|TRBV7-2|NA
TGTGCCAGCAGGGACCGCAGGGCTGGGGAGACCCAGTACTTC
CASRDRRAGETQYF
>TRBJ2-5|few|TRBV29-1|TRBD1
TGCAGCGTTGAGGGGACAGGGGGCCGAGAGACCCAGTACTTC
CSVEGTGGRETQYF
>TRBJ2-5|NA|TRBV30|NA
TGTGCCTGGACGGGTTCAAGGGAGACCCAGTACTTC
CAWTGSRETQYF
>TRBJ1-3|once|TRBV5-4|NA
TGTGCCAGCAGCTCGTTGAGCGGAAACACCATATATTTT
CASSSLSGNTIYF
>TRBJ2-1|NA|TRBV4-2|TRBD1
TGTGCCAGCAGCCAAGACCTCGGACAGGGGGGAGATGAGCAGTTCTTC
CASSQDLGQGGDEQFF
>TRBJ2-1|many|TRBV6-4|TRBD2
TGTGCCAGCAGTGACGATGGGGAGGGCCCCTACAATGAGCAGTTCTTC
CASSDDGEGPYNEQFF
>TRBJ2-5|few|TRBV6-5|NA
TGTGCCAGCAGTTACCAGTCCGGGCGCGAGACCCAGTACTTC
CASSYQSGRETQYF
>TRBJ2-7|NA|TRBV5-4|TRBD2
TGTGCCAGCAGCAAGCGGGAGCGGGACGAGCAGTACTTC
CASSKRERDEQYF
>TRBJ2-1|few|TRBV4-2|NA
TGTGCCAGCAGCCAAGAGGGGCGGGAAGAAGAGCAGTTCTTC
CASSQEGREEEQFF
>TRBJ1-1|NA|TRBV18|NA
TGTGCCAGCTCACCTCAGAGACAGAACACTGAAGCTTTCTTT
CASSPQRQNTEAFF
>TRBJ1-1|NA|TRBV30|NA
TGTGCCTGGGGGAGTCTCACTGAAGCTTTCTTT
CAWGSLTEAFF
>TRBJ2-3|many|TRBV7-3|TRBD1
TGTGCCAGCAAAGGGACAGGGGGCACAGATACGCAGTATTTT
CASKGTGGTDTQYF
>TRBJ1-3|many|TRBV30|NA
TGTGCCTGGAGTGTGGGGGGAGCTGGAAACACCATATATTTT
CAWSVGGAGNTIYF
>TRBJ1-5|NA|TRBV7-9|TRBD1
TGTGCCAGCAGCACAACAGGGGGCAATCAGCCCCAGCATTTT
CASSTTGGNQPQHF
>TRBJ1-4|many|TRBV9|NA
TGTGCCAGCAGCCAGTGGGCAGGGAATGAAAAACTGTTTTTT
CASSQWAGNEKLFF
>TRBJ2-7|many|TRBV27|TRBD1
TGTGCCAGCAGTACCCGACAGGGGCCAGAAGACGAGCAGTACTTC
CASSTRQGPEDEQYF
>TRBJ2-5|NA|TRBV29-1|TRBD2
TGCAGCGTTGGTCTGGCGGGAGGAGCGGAGACCCAGTACTTC
CSVGLAGGAETQYF
>TRBJ1-2|once|TRBV7-9|NA
TGTGCCAGCAGTCCGGGCCCCAGCGGCTACACCTTC
CASSPGPSGYTF
>TRBJ2-7|NA|TRBV6-1|NA
TGTGCCAGCAGTGAAGTTCAAGGCAGGGGTAGGGCCGAGCAGTACTTC
CASSEVQGRGRAEQYF
>TRBJ1-3|NA|TRBV30|NA
TGTGCCTGGAGTGGATCTTTCGGAAACACCATATATTTT
CAWSGSFGNTIYF
>TRBJ2-1|few|TRBV29-1|TRBD2
TGCAGCGTCCAGACTAGCGGGATATACAATGAGCAGTTCTTC
CSVQTSGIYNEQFF
>TRBJ1-3|few|TRBV29-1|NA
TGCAGCGTTCAGAGGGGAAACACCATATATTTT
CSVQRGNTIYF
>TRBJ1-1|NA|TRBV5-1|TRBD1
TGCGCCAGCAGCCCCATGACAGGGGGAGGCACTGAAGCTTTCTTT
CASSPMTGGGTEAFF
>TRBJ2-7|few|TRBV7-5|NA
TGTGTCAGAAGCCCGGGACAGCACTACCCCTCCTACGAGCAGTACTTC
CVRSPGQHYPSYEQYF
>TRBJ1-2|NA|TRBV7-9|NA
TGTGCCAGCAGCTTATCCGGCTATGGCTACACCTTC
CASSLSGYGYTF
>TRBJ2-1|NA|TRBV7-2|NA
TGTGCCAGCAGCGTTACGCGGACACTCAATGAGCAGTTCTTC
CASSVTRTLNEQFF
>TRBJ2-5|NA|TRBV7-8|TRBD2
TGTGCCAGCAGCTTAGCTCCCGCTAGCGGGATAAACCAAGAGACCCAGTACTTC
CASSLAPASGINQETQYF
>TRBJ2-7|NA|TRBV5-1|NA
TGCGCCAGCAGCCCCCAGGGCTCAAGGCCCTACGAGCAGTACTTC
CASSPQGSRPYEQYF
>TRBJ2-7|once|TRBV5-6|TRBD1
TGTGCCAGCAGCTCCCACCGGGACAGGGGTATCGTTACCTACGAGCAGTACTTC
CASSSHRDRGIVTYEQYF
>TRBJ2-7|NA|TRBV18|TRBD1
TGTGCCAGCTCACCTGGGACAGGTGTGTACGAGCAGTACTTC
CASSPGTGVYEQYF
>TRBJ1-5|NA|TRBV2|NA
TGTGCCAGCAGGGCAACAGGGAGCAATCAGCCCCAGCATTTT
CASRATGSNQPQHF
>TRBJ2-7|NA|TRBV28|TRBD2
TGTGCCAGCAGTTTCGGGGGGGCGCTTGGACACGAGCAGTACTTC
CASSFGGALGHEQYF
>TRBJ2-7|many|TRBV28|NA
TGTGCCAGCAGTTCCCCGGAGACCTACGAGCAGTACTTC
CASSSPETYEQYF
>TRBJ1-3|NA|TRBV7-3|NA
TGTGCCAGCAGCTTAGGGACCACTGGAAACACCATATATTTT
CASSLGTTGNTIYF
>TRBJ1-5|NA|TRBV6-4|NA
TGTGCCAGCAGCCCGGGGGGGGAGGCTCAGCCCCAGCATTTT
CASSPGGEAQPQHF